This T cell receptor (beta chain) was identified in a study of T cell repertoires in cytomegalovirus infection. As for the study in general: It was recently identified HLA-C-restricted and well-studied HLA-B-restricted CMV epitopes that the study used.

Between the trimmed V and J ends, which lost 0 bases and 1 base, there was a span of 6 bases. The germline CDR1 and CDR2 sequences are MGHRA and YSYEKL. The CDR3 spans 15 residues. TCRdb used MiXCR to reprocess the reads, holding one entry per CDR3 protein. This table holds about 700,000 distinct CDR3 sequences, roughly 30% found once. As for this clonotype: Antigen specificity is unknown.

The sequencing used cultured PBMCs, collected from culture after CMV antigen stimulation. This sequence was found in a human donor in good health (CMV status not recorded). Some clones in this sample may be carry-over from other donors' samples. This chain joins TRBV4-1 and TRBJ1-4; no firm D call. CDR3 DNA sequence: TGCGCCAGCAGCCAAGACGGGATAACTAATGAAAAACTGTTTTTT. This gives the protein CASSQDGITNEKLFF.